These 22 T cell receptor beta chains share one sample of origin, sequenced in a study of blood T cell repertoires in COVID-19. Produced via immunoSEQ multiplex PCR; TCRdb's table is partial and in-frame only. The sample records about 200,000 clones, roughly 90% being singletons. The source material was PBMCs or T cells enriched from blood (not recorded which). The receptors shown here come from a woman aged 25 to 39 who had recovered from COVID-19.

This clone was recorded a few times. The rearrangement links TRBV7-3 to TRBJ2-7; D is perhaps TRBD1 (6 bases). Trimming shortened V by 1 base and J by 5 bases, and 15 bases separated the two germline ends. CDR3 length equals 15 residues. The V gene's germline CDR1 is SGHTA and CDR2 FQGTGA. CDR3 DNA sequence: TGTGCCAGCAGCTTAATTAATAGCAGGGGCCACGAGCAGTACTTC. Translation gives CASSLINSRGHEQYF.

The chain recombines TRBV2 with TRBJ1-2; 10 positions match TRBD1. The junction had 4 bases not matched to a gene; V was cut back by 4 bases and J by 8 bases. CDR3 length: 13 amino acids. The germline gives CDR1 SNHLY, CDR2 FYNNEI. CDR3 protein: CASSVGDRGGYTF. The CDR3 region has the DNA TGTGCCAGCAGTGTAGGGGACAGGGGAGGCTACACCTTC.

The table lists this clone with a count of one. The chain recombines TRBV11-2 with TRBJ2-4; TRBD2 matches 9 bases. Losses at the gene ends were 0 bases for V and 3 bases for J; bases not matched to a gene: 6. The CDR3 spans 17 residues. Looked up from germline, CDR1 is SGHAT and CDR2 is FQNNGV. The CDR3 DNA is TGTGCCAGCAGCTTAGAGAGCGCGACTAGCGGCAAAAACATTCAGTACTTC. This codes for CASSLESATSGKNIQYF.

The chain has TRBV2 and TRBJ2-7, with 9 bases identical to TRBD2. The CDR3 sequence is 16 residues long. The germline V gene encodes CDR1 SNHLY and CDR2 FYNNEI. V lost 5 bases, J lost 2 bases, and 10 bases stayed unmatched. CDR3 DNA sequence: TGTGCCAGCAGTCCTCATACTAGCGGGCTAACCTACGAGCAGTACTTC. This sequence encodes CASSPHTSGLTYEQYF.

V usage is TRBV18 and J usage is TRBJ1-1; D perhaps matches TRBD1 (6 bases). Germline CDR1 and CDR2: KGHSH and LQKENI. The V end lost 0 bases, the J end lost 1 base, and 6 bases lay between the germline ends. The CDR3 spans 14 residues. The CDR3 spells CASSPPDRNTEAFF. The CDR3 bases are TGTGCCAGCTCACCACCGGACAGGAACACTGAAGCTTTCTTT.

CDR3 amino acids: CAISEPGTSGGAAQYF. CDR3 bases: TGTGCCATCAGTGAGCCGGGGACTAGCGGGGGGGCCGCCCAGTACTTC. V and J are TRBV10-3 and TRBJ2-7, with 16 positions matching TRBD2. The length of the CDR3 is 16 residues. Germline lookup yields CDR1 ENHRY and CDR2 SYGVKD. After removal of 2 bases from V and 10 bases from J, the junction contained 8 bases not matched to a gene.

As DNA, the CDR3 is TGTGCCAGCTCACCCATGGACAGTACGAACACCGGGGAGCTGTTTTTT. Translating gives CASSPMDSTNTGELFF. The J gene is TRBJ2-2, the V gene TRBV18; D is perhaps TRBD1 (6 bases). From germline, CDR1 is KGHSH and CDR2 LQKENI. V lost 3 bases to trimming and J lost 0 bases, with 11 bases between them. The CDR3 length is 16 residues.

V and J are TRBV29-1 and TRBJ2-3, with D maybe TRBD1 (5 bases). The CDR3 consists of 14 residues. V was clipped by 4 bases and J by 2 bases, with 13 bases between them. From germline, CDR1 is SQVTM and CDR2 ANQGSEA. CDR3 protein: CSVGVVQDTDTQYF. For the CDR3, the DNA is TGCAGCGTTGGGGTGGTACAGGACACAGATACGCAGTATTTT.

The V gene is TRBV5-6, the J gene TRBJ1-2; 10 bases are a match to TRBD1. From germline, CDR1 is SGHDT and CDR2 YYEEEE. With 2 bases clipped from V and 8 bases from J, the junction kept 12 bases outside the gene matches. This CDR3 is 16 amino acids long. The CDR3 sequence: CASSLWDRGIGGGYTF. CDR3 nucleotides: TGTGCCAGCAGCTTATGGGACAGGGGAATAGGAGGGGGCTACACCTTC.

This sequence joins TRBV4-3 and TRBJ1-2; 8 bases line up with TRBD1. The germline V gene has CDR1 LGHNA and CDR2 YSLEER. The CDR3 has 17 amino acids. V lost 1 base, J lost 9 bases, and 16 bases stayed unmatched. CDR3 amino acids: CASSQVLISGQGVSYTF. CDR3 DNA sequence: TGCGCCAGCAGCCAAGTCCTTATATCAGGACAGGGAGTCAGCTACACCTTC.

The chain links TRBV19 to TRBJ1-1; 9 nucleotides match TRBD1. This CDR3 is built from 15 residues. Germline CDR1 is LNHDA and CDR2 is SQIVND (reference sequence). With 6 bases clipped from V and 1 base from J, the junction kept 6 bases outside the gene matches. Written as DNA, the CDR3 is TGTGCCAGTAGGGGGGACAGGGCGGCGAACACTGAAGCTTTCTTT. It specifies CASRGDRAANTEAFF.

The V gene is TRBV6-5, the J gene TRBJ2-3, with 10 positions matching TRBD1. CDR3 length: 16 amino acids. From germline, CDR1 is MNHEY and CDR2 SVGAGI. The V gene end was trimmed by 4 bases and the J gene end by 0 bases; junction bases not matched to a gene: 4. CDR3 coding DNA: TGTGCCAGCAGTTCGGGACAGGGGATTAGCACAGATACGCAGTATTTT. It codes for CASSSGQGISTDTQYF.

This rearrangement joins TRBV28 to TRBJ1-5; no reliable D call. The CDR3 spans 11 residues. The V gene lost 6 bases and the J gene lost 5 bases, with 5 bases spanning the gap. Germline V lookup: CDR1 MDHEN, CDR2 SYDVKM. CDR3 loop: CASSHHQPQHF. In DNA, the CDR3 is TGTGCCAGCAGCCATCATCAGCCCCAGCATTTT.

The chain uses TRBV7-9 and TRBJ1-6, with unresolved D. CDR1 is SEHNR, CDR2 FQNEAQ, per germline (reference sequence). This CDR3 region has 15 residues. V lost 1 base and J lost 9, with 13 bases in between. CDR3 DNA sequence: TGTGCCAGCAGCTTAGAATCAGCCCGGGGTTCACCCCTCCACTTT. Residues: CASSLESARGSPLHF.

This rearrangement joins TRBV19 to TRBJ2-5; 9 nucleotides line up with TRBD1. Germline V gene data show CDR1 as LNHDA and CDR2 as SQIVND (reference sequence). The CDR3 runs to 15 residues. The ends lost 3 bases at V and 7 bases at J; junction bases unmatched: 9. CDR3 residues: CASSIGGQGVATQYF. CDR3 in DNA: TGTGCCAGTAGTATTGGGGGACAGGGAGTAGCGACCCAGTACTTC.

As DNA, the CDR3 is TGTGCCAGCAGCCATTGGACTAGCAAAGAGACCCAGTACTTC. It encodes CASSHWTSKETQYF. The chain couples TRBV5-4 to TRBJ2-5; 8 bases are shared with TRBD2. CDR1 is SGHNT, CDR2 YYREEE, per germline (reference sequence). Trimming took 4 bases from V and 3 from J; bases not matched to a gene: 5. The CDR3 consists of 14 residues.

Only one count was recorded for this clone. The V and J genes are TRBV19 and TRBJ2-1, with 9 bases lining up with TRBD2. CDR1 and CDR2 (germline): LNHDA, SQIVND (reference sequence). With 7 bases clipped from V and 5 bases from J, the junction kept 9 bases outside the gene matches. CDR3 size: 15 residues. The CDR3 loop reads CASTFDGLANNEQFF. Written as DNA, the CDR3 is TGTGCCAGTACATTCGATGGACTAGCGAACAATGAGCAGTTCTTC. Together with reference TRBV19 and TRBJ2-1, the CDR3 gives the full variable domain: DGGITQSPKYLFRKEGQNVTLSCEQNLNHDAMYWYRQDPGQGLRLIYYSQIVNDFQKGDIAEGYSVSREKKESFPLTVTSAQKNPTAFYLCASTFDGLANNEQFFGPGTRLTVL.

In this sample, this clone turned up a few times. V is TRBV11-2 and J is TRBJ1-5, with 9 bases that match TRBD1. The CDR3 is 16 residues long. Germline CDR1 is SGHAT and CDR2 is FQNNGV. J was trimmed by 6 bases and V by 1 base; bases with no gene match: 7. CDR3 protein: CASSLAGDRAGQPQHF. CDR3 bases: TGTGCCAGCAGCTTAGCCGGGGACAGGGCCGGTCAGCCCCAGCATTTT.

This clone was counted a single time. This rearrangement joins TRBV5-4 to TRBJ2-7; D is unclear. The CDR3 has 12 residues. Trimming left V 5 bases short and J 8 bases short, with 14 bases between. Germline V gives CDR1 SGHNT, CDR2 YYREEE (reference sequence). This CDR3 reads CASRQDETKQYF. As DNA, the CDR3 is TGTGCCAGCAGACAAGACGAAACTAAGCAGTACTTC.

The CDR3 DNA reads as TGCAGTGCTAAACACGGGGGAAAACTGTTTTTT. Its protein is CSAKHGGKLFF. The chain couples TRBV20-1 to TRBJ1-4, with D perhaps matching TRBD1 (5 bases). CDR1 and CDR2 from the germline V gene are DFQATT and SNEGSKA (reference sequence). The CDR3 covers 11 residues. V gave up 4 bases and J gave up 10 bases, with 10 bases separating them.

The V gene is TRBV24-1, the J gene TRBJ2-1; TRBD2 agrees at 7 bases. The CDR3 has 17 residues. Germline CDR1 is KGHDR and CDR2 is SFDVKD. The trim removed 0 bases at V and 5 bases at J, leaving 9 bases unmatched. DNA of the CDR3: TGTGCCACCAGTGATTTGCAGAGAGCGGGAATCAACAATGAGCAGTTCTTC. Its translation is CATSDLQRAGINNEQFF.

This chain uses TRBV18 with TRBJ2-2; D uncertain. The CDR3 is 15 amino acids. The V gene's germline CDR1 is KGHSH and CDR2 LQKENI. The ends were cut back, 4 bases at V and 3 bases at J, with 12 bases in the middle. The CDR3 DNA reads TGTGCCAGCTCACTCAGGTCGACCGACACCGGGGAGCTGTTTTTT. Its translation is CASSLRSTDTGELFF.